The 12 T cell receptor beta chains listed next were all sequenced from one sample in a study of blood T cell repertoires in COVID-19. The method was immunoSEQ multiplex PCR; TCRdb's version includes in-frame clones alone and lacks a portion of them. The data contain about 270,000 clones, approximately 91% of them singletons. Sequenced input: PBMCs or T cells enriched from blood (not recorded which). The source of these receptors is a woman aged 40 to 50 with acute COVID-19.

The rearrangement links TRBV20-1 to TRBJ1-5; D may be TRBD1 (5 bases). CDR3 length: 15 amino acids. V was pared by 3 bases and J by 0 bases, with 12 bases between. CDR1 and CDR2 from the germline V gene are DFQATT and SNEGSKA (reference sequence). The CDR3 bases are TGCAGTGCTAGTTTTTCGACAGCTAGCAATCAGCCCCAGCATTTT. Translation gives CSASFSTASNQPQHF.

In this sample, this clone turned up once. The chain joins TRBV7-9 to TRBJ2-3; TRBD1 agrees at 7 bases. Germline-derived CDR1 and CDR2 are SEHNR and FQNEAQ (reference sequence). CDR3 length: 16 amino acids. V was clipped by 0 bases and J by 0 bases; unmatched bases: 3. The CDR3 loop is CASSLAGTVSTDTQYF. Here the CDR3 DNA reads TGTGCCAGCAGCTTAGCCGGGACAGTTAGCACAGATACGCAGTATTTT.

The V gene is TRBV19, the J gene TRBJ1-2, with D maybe TRBD1 (5 bases). Germline CDR1 and CDR2: LNHDA and SQIVND (reference sequence). The CDR3 totals 17 residues. V shed 0 bases and J shed 1 base, with 15 bases lying between them. The CDR3: CASSIEGRRGYNYGYTF. Written as DNA, the CDR3 is TGTGCCAGTAGTATAGAAGGGAGGAGGGGATATAACTATGGCTACACCTTC.

V and J are TRBV6-5 and TRBJ1-1; D unclear. This CDR3 comprises 13 residues. Deletions cut 6 bases from V and 1 base from J, with 9 bases between. CDR1 and CDR2 (germline): MNHEY, SVGAGI. The DNA for the CDR3 is TGTGCCAGCAGGCCGAGCGGGAACACTGAAGCTTTCTTT. Translation: CASRPSGNTEAFF.

The chain employs TRBV5-1 and TRBJ1-6; tentatively, D is TRBD1 (6 bases). Trimming pared 0 bases from V and 11 bases from J, leaving 15 bases between. CDR1 and CDR2 (germline): SGHRS, YFSETQ. The CDR3 runs 15 residues. CDR3 loop: CASSLGSGEGTPLHF. The CDR3 coding sequence is TGCGCCAGCAGCTTGGGTTCAGGGGAGGGTACACCCCTCCACTTT.

The chain is built from TRBV18 and TRBJ1-4, with TRBD1 as a possible D gene (5 bases). Germline V gene data show CDR1 as KGHSH and CDR2 as LQKENI. Trimming pared 6 bases from V and 5 bases from J, leaving 13 bases between. The CDR3 has 14 amino acids. The CDR3 sequence: CASSVGGPNEKLFF. DNA for the CDR3: TGTGCCAGCTCGGTCGGGGGTCCCAATGAAAAACTGTTTTTT.

J is TRBJ1-1 and V is TRBV7-9; unclear D gene. Trimming removed 5 bases from V and 8 bases from J, with 12 bases in between. From germline, CDR1 is SEHNR and CDR2 FQNEAQ (reference sequence). This CDR3 contains 12 residues. CDR3 coding DNA: TGTGCCAGCAGCCGATCCGAGACAGAAGCTTTCTTT. As protein: CASSRSETEAFF.

This sequence joins TRBV6-5 and TRBJ2-5, with a tentative D call TRBD2 (5 bases). This CDR3 is 15 amino acids long. Germline V gives CDR1 MNHEY, CDR2 SVGAGI. V lost 2 bases to trimming and J lost 0 bases, with 10 bases between them. In nucleotides, the CDR3 is TGTGCCAGCAGTTACCGCGGGTTGTACCAAGAGACCCAGTACTTC. This codes for CASSYRGLYQETQYF.

The chain links TRBV24-1 to TRBJ2-3; D perhaps matches TRBD2 (6 bases). V was clipped by 5 bases and J by 4 bases, with 15 bases between them. The germline V gene has CDR1 KGHDR and CDR2 SFDVKD. The CDR3 has 15 amino acids. The CDR3 coding sequence is TGTGCCACCAGTGGAGGCGGGACTCTAGCAGATACGCAGTATTTT. Its protein is CATSGGGTLADTQYF.

The chain recombines TRBV5-1 with TRBJ2-3; no firm D call. From germline, CDR1 is SGHRS and CDR2 YFSETQ. V was clipped by 0 bases and J by 0 bases, with 11 bases between them. The CDR3 covers 16 residues. CDR3 region: CASSLAGLASTDTQYF. In DNA, the CDR3 is TGCGCCAGCAGCTTGGCCGGGTTAGCTAGCACAGATACGCAGTATTTT. Full variable domain (remainder filled in from reference TRBV5-1 and TRBJ2-3): KAGVTQTPRYLIKTRGQQVTLSCSPISGHRSVSWYQQTPGQGLQFLFEYFSETQRNKGNFPGRFSGRQFSNSRSEMNVSTLELGDSALYLCASSLAGLASTDTQYFGPGTRLTVL.

The chain links TRBV11-1 to TRBJ1-1, with TRBD1 as a possible D gene (6 bases). V lost 0 bases and J 5 bases, leaving 13 bases between the germline ends. Germline V gene sequence: CDR1 SGHAT, CDR2 FQDESV (reference sequence). The CDR3 covers 15 residues. The CDR3 nucleotides read TGTGCCAGCAGCTTAGCGAGGGGGTCGGGAACTGAAGCTTTCTTT. Residues: CASSLARGSGTEAFF. The full variable domain, in which reference TRBV11-1 and TRBJ1-1 provide the parts outside the CDR3, is EAEVAQSPRYKITEKSQAVAFWCDPISGHATLYWYRQILGQGPELLVQFQDESVVDDSQLPKDRFSAERLKGVDSTLKIQPAELGDSAMYLCASSLARGSGTEAFFGQGTRLTVV.

The rearrangement links TRBV7-8 to TRBJ2-1; 13 bases line up with TRBD2. This CDR3 spans 15 amino acids. Germline CDR1 is SGHVS and CDR2 is FQNEAQ. The V and J ends lost 5 bases and 6 bases, in that order; junction bases with no gene match: 4. DNA of the CDR3: TGTGCCAGCAGCCGAGGACTAGCGGGAGTCAATGAGCAGTTCTTC. Its protein is CASSRGLAGVNEQFF.